By share, the clone carrying this T cell receptor beta chain counts as medium-sized. Its antigen is not known. The sample originates from a study of T cell clonotyping in hematopoietic cell transplantation. Assay: immunoSEQ multiplex PCR; the TCRdb copy retains only in-frame clones and omits some. The sample includes 8,400 or so clones, about 60% of them seen just once. Whole-study results and caveats: Pathologically expanded recipient clonotypes increased progressively from day 30 to day 180 as diversity fell.

Between the trimmed V and J ends, which lost 0 bases and 8 bases, there was a span of 11 bases. This CDR3 comprises 15 residues. CDR1 and CDR2 from the germline V gene are SGHAT and FQNNGV. Material: peripheral blood mononuclear cells, obtained 100 days after allogeneic stem cell transplant. The clonotype originates from a male patient aged 55 to 69 who had an allogeneic stem cell transplant from an unrelated donor, so the T cells may come from the graft donor. Some clones in this sample may be carry-over from other donors' samples. The chain couples TRBV11-2 to TRBJ1-6; D uncertain. The CDR3 is CASSLDQDGDSPLHF. The CDR3 DNA sequence: TGTGCCAGCAGCTTAGATCAGGACGGAGATTCACCCCTCCACTTT.